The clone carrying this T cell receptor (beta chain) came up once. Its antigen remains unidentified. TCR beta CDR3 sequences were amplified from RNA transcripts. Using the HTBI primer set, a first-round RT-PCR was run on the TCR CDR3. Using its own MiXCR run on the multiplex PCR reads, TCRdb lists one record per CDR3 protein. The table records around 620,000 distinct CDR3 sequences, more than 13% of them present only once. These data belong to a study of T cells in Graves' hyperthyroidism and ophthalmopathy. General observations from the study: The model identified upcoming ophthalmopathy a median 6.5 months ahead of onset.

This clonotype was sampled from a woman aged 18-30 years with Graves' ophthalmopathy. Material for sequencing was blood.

In nucleotides, the CDR3 is TGTGCCAGCAGCCCAGCGGGGACTAGCAGCTACGAGCAGTACTTC. Its translation is CASSPAGTSSYEQYF. V usage is TRBV9 and J usage is TRBJ2-7; 9 nucleotides line up with TRBD2. Germline-derived CDR1 and CDR2 are SGDLS and YYNGEE. The CDR3 is 15 amino acids. V was pared by 4 bases and J by 3 bases, with 8 bases of the junction left unmatched.